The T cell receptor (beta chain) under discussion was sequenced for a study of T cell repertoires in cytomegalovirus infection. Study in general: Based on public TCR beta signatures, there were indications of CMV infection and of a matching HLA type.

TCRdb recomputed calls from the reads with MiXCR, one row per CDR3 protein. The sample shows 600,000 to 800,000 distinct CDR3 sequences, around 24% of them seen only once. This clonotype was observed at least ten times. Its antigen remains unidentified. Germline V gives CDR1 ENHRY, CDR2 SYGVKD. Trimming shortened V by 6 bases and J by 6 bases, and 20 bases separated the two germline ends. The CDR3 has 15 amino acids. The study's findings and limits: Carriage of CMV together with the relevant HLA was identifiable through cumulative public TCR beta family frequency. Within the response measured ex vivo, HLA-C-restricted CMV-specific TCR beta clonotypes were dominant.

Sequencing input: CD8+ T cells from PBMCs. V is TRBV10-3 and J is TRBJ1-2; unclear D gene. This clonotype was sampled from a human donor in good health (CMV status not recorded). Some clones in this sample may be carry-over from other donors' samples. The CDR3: CAIRTKVEKYDGYTF. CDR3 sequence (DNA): TGTGCCATCAGAACCAAAGTTGAAAAGTATGATGGCTACACCTTC.